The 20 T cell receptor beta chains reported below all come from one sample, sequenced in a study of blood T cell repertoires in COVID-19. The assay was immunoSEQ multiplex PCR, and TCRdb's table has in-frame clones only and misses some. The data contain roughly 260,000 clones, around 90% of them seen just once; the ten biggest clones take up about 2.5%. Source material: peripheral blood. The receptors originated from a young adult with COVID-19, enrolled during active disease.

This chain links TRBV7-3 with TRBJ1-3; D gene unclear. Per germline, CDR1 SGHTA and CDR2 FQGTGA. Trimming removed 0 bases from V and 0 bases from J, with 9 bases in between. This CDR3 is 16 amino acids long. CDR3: CASSLTGSNSGNTIYF. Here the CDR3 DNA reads TGTGCCAGCAGCTTAACGGGCTCAAACTCTGGAAACACCATATATTTT.

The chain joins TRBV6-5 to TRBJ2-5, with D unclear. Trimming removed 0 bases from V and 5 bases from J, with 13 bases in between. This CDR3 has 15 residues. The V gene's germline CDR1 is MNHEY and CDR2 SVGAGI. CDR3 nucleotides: TGTGCCAGCAGTTACTCGAATCTTGCTAGGGAGACCCAGTACTTC. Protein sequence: CASSYSNLARETQYF.

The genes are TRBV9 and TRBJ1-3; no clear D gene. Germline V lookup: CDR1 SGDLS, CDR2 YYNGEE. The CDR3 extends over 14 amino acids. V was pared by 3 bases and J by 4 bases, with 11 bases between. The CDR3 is CASSAGPGGNTIYF. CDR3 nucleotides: TGTGCCAGCAGCGCCGGCCCAGGAGGAAACACCATATATTTT.

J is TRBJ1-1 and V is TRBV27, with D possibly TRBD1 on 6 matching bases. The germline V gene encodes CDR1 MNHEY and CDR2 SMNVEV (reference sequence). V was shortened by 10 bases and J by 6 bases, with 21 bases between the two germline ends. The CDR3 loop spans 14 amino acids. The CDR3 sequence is CANNRECTWAEAFF. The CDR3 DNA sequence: TGTGCCAACAACAGGGAATGCACTTGGGCTGAAGCTTTCTTT.

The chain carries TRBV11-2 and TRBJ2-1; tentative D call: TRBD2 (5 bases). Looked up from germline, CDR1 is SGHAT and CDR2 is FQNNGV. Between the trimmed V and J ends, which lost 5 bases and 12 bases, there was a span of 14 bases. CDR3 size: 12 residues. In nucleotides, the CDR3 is TGTGCCAGCAGCCCCCTCGGGGATAGGCAGTTCTTC. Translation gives CASSPLGDRQFF.

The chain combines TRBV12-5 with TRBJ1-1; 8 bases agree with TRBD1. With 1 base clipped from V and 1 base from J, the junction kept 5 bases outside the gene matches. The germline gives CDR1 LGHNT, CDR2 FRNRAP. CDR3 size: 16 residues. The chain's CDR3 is CASGLAGQGGNTEAFF. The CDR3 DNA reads TGTGCTAGTGGTTTGGCTGGACAGGGAGGGAACACTGAAGCTTTCTTT.

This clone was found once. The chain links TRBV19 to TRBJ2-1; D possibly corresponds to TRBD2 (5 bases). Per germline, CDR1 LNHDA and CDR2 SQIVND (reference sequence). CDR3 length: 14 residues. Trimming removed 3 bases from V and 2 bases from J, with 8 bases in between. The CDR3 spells CASSMLAAYNEQFF. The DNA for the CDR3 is TGTGCCAGTAGTATGCTAGCAGCCTACAATGAGCAGTTCTTC.

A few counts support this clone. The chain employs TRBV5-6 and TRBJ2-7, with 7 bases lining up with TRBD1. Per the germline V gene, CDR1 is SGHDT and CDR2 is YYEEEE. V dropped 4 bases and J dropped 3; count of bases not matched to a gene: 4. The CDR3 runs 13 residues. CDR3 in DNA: TGTGCCAGCAGCCCCGGGACAGTCTACGAGCAGTACTTC. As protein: CASSPGTVYEQYF.

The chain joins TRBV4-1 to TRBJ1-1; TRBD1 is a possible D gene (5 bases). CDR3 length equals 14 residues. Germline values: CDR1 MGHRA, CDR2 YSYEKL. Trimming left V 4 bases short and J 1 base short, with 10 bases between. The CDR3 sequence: CASSPETANTEAFF. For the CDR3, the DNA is TGCGCCAGCAGCCCTGAGACAGCGAACACTGAAGCTTTCTTT.

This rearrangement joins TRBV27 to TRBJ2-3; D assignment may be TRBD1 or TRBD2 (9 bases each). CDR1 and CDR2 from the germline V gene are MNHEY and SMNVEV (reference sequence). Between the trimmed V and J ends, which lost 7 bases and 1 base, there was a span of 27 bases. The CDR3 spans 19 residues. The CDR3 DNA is TGTGCCAGCACCCCGGGACAGGGATTAATAGCGGGAGGCACAGATACGCAGTATTTT. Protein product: CASTPGQGLIAGGTDTQYF.

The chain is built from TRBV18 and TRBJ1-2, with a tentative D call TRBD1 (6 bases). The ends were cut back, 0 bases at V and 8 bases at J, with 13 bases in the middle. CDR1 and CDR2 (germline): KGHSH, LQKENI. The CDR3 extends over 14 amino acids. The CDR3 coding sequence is TGTGCCAGCTCACCACCTAACAGGGTCCGGGGCTACACCTTC. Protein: CASSPPNRVRGYTF.

DNA of the CDR3: TGTGCCAGCAGCCGAGGTCGACAGGTCCCCCGTGAAGAGACCCAGTACTTC. Translated: CASSRGRQVPREETQYF. The chain is built from TRBV7-9 and TRBJ2-5; perhaps TRBD1 as D (6 bases). Germline V gives CDR1 SEHNR, CDR2 FQNEAQ (reference sequence). The V end lost 5 bases, the J end lost 3 bases, and 22 bases lay between the germline ends. The CDR3 runs 17 residues.

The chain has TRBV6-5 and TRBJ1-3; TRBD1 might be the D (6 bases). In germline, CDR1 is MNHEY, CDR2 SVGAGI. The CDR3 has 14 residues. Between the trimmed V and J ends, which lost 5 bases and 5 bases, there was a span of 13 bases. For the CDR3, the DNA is TGTGCCAGCAGTAGCCCGACAGGTCGAAACACCATATATTTT. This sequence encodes CASSSPTGRNTIYF.

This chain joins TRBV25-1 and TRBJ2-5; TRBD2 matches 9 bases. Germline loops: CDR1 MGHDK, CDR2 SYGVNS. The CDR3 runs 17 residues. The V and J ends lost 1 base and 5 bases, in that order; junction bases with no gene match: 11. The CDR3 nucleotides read TGTGCCAGCAGTGAATCTTTGGCGGGAGGGCCTCGGGAGACCCAGTACTTC. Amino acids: CASSESLAGGPRETQYF.

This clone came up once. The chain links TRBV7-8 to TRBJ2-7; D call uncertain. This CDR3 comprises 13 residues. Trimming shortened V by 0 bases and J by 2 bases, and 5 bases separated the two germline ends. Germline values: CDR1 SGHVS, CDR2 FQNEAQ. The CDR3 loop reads CASSLASAYEQYF. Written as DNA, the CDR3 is TGTGCCAGCAGCTTAGCGAGCGCCTACGAGCAGTACTTC.

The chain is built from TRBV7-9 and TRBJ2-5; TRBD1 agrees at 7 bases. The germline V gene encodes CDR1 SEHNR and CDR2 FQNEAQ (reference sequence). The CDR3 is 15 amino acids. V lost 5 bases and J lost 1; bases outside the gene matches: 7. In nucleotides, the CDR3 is TGTGCCAGCAGCCGTCAGGACAGGCTCCAAGAGACCCAGTACTTC. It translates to CASSRQDRLQETQYF.

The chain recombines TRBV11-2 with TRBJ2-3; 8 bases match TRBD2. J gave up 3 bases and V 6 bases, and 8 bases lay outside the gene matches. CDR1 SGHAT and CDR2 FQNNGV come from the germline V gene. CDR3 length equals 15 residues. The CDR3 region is CASSYSGRGTDTQYF. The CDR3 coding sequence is TGTGCCAGCAGTTACAGCGGGAGAGGAACAGATACGCAGTATTTT.

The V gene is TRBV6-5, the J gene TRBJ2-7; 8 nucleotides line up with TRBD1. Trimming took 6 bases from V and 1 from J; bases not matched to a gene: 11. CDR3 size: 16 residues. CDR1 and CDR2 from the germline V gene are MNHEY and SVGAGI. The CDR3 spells CASRYSPGTGSYEQYF. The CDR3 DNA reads TGTGCCAGCAGATACAGCCCCGGGACAGGTTCCTACGAGCAGTACTTC.

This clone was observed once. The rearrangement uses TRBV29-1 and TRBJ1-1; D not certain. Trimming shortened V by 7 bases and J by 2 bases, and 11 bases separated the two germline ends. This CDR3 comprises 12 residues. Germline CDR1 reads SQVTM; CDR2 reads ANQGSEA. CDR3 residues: CSGRLFNTEAFF. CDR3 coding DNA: TGCAGCGGACGACTGTTTAACACTGAAGCTTTCTTT. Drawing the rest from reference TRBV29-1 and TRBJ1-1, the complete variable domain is SAVISQKPSRDICQRGTSLTIQCQVDSQVTMMFWYRQQPGQSLTLIATANQGSEATYESGFVIDKFPISRPNLTFSTLTVSNMSPEDSSIYLCSGRLFNTEAFFGQGTRLTVV.

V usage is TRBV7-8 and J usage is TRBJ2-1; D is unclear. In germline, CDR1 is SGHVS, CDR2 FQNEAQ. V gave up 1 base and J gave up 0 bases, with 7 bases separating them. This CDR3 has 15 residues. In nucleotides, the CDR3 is TGTGCCAGCAGCTTAGGGGCTTACTCCTACAATGAGCAGTTCTTC. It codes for CASSLGAYSYNEQFF.